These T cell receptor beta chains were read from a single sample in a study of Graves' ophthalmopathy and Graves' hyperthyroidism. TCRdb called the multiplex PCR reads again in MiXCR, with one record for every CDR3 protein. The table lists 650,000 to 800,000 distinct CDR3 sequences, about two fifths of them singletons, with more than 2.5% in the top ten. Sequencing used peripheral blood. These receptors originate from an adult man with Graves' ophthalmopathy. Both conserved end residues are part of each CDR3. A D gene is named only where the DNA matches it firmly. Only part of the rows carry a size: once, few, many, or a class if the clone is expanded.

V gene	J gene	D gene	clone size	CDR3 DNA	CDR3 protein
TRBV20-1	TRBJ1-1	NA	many	TGCAGTGCTAGAGACGGCGTACCTGGCGCTGAAGCTTTCTTT	CSARDGVPGAEAFF
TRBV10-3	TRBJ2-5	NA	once	TGTGCCATCAGTGAACCCGACCGGCGAGGGGATGAGACCCAGTACTTC	CAISEPDRRGDETQYF
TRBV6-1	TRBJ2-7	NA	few	TGTGCCAGCGAACGTCAGGGGCAGGACTCCTACGAGCAGTACTTC	CASERQGQDSYEQYF
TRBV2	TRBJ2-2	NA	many	TGTGCCAGCAGTGAAGCAAACGGGATCCTAAACACCGGGGAGCTGTTTTTT	CASSEANGILNTGELFF
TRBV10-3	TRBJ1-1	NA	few	TGTGCCAGCGGAGATTTCTCTGAAGCTTTCTTT	CASGDFSEAFF
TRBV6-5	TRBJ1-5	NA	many	TGTGCCAGCAGCCGGACAGTGGATCAGCCCCAGCATTTT	CASSRTVDQPQHF
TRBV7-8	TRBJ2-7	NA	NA	TGTGCCAGCAGCCAATATCCGGCACGGGACGAGCAGTACTTC	CASSQYPARDEQYF
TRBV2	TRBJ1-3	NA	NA	TGTGCCAGCACCCTGCAAGGGAGCTCTGGAAACACCATATATTTT	CASTLQGSSGNTIYF
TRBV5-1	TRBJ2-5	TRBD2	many	TGCGCCAGCAGCCGCGGGAGGACCCAGGGCGCGACCCAGTACTTC	CASSRGRTQGATQYF
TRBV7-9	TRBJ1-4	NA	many	TGTGCCAGCAGCTCATCGGGAAGGAGGGATGAAAAACTGTTTTTT	CASSSSGRRDEKLFF
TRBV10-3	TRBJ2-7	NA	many	TGTGCCATCGGGGTCGGGGGAGCCTCCTACGAGCAGTACTTC	CAIGVGGASYEQYF
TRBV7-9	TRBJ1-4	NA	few	TGTGCCAGCAGCCTGGGTCGGACGGAGGAAAAACTGTTTTTT	CASSLGRTEEKLFF
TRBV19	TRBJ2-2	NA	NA	TGTGCCAGTAACAGGGCAGGGAAGGTGGGGGAGCTGTTTTTT	CASNRAGKVGELFF
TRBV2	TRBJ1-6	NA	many	TGTGCCAGCAGAATCCTGACGATTTCCGATTCACCCCTCCACTTT	CASRILTISDSPLHF